The next 22 T cell receptor beta chains were all read from a single sample in a study of blood T cells in healthy people across ages. Using a J-beta primer mix together with a sample-barcoded 5' primer, a second PCR was run for about 6 to 11 cycles. TCRdb used MiXCR to reprocess the 5' RACE reads, holding one entry per CDR3 protein. Of about 800,000 distinct CDR3 sequences listed, roughly 64% are singletons. Sequenced sample: blood. These receptors were collected from a young man in good health.

The gene calls are TRBV11-2 and TRBJ1-2; tentatively, D is TRBD1 (5 bases). Germline lookup yields CDR1 SGHAT and CDR2 FQNNGV. The CDR3 contains 15 residues. With 3 bases removed from V and 1 base from J, the gap between germline ends came to 12 bases. The CDR3 DNA is TGTGCCAGCAGCTTCCGACCGACAGATAACTATGGCTACACCTTC. Protein product: CASSFRPTDNYGYTF.

The chain is built from TRBV28 and TRBJ2-1, with TRBD1 as a possible D gene (6 bases). Between the trimmed V and J ends, which lost 4 bases and 1 base, there was a span of 11 bases. CDR3 length equals 15 residues. CDR1 and CDR2 from the germline V gene are MDHEN and SYDVKM. The CDR3 sequence is CASSSQGLSYNEQFF. The DNA of the CDR3 is TGTGCCAGCAGTTCACAGGGCCTGTCCTACAATGAGCAGTTCTTC.

The genes are TRBV6-1 and TRBJ2-7, with TRBD1 matching over 11 bases. Germline V gene lookup returns CDR1 MNHNS and CDR2 SASEGT. The CDR3 contains 17 residues. V was clipped by 6 bases and J by 3 bases; unmatched bases: 13. CDR3 DNA sequence: TGTGCCAGCAGGATATTCTATACGGGACAGGGGGTCTACGAGCAGTACTTC. This gives the protein CASRIFYTGQGVYEQYF.

The chain combines TRBV6-5 with TRBJ1-6; 7 nucleotides agree with TRBD1. The CDR3 spans 15 residues. V lost 2 bases and J lost 6; bases outside the gene matches: 4. Per the germline V gene, CDR1 is MNHEY and CDR2 is SVGAGI. CDR3 nucleotide sequence: TGTGCCAGCAGTTACCTTCGGGACAGTAATTCACCCCTCCACTTT. Amino acids: CASSYLRDSNSPLHF.

This rearrangement joins TRBV25-1 to TRBJ2-5; D is unresolved. This CDR3 comprises 13 residues. V lost 6 bases, J lost 1 base, and 9 bases lay in between. Per germline, CDR1 MGHDK and CDR2 SYGVNS. CDR3 in amino acids: CASRYLAQETQYF. In DNA, the CDR3 is TGTGCCAGCAGATACTTAGCCCAAGAGACCCAGTACTTC.

The gene calls are TRBV7-9 and TRBJ1-6; D is uncertain. Germline lookup yields CDR1 SEHNR and CDR2 FQNEAQ (reference sequence). With 0 bases removed from V and 10 bases from J, the gap between germline ends came to 13 bases. This CDR3 region has 15 residues. DNA of the CDR3: TGTGCCAGCAGCTTAGCGCTAGGACTGGGATCACCCCTCCACTTT. Residues: CASSLALGLGSPLHF. The whole variable domain, filled in from reference TRBV7-9 and TRBJ1-6, reads DTGVSQNPRHKITKRGQNVTFRCDPISEHNRLYWYRQTLGQGPEFLTYFQNEAQLEKSRLLSDRFSAERPKGSFSTLEIQRTEQGDSAMYLCASSLALGLGSPLHFGNGTRLTVT.

V usage is TRBV7-2 and J usage is TRBJ2-5; D is ambiguous. The J call may be in error: the DNA end matches TRBJ2-7 better. Germline loops: CDR1 SGHTA, CDR2 FQGNSA. The CDR3 has 12 amino acids. Here the CDR3 reads CASSHTAGEQYF. CDR3 DNA sequence: TGTGCCAGCAGCCACACCGCCGGCGAGCAGTACTTC.

With regard to this clonotype: The junction differs from germline at one of its ends, possibly a read error. CDR3 DNA: TGTGCCAACAGTTACTACGGGACAGGGGGAGACTATGGCTACACCTTC. Translated, it gives CANSYYGTGGDYGYTF. The rearrangement uses TRBV6-5 and TRBJ1-2; 11 bases line up with TRBD1. Germline V lookup: CDR1 MNHEY, CDR2 SVGAGI. This CDR3 comprises 16 residues.

The rearrangement uses TRBV28 and TRBJ2-4, with 8 bases matching TRBD2. Near its end, the DNA agrees better with TRBJ2-7, so the J call may be wrong. Looked up from germline, CDR1 is MDHEN and CDR2 is SYDVKM. CDR3 length equals 13 residues. The CDR3 DNA sequence: TGTGCCAGCACCACGGGACTAGATTACGAGCAGTACTTC. Residues: CASTTGLDYEQYF.

Only a few counts were recorded for this clonotype. The chain uses TRBV7-2 and TRBJ2-7, with D unresolved. Trimming stripped 4 bases from V and 1 base from J, with 11 bases between. CDR1 is SGHTA and CDR2 is FQGNSA in the germline V gene. The CDR3 has 14 residues. CDR3 nucleotides: TGTGCCAGCAGCTCTGGACCCCAATCCTACGAGCAGTACTTC. Protein product: CASSSGPQSYEQYF.

The chain carries TRBV7-6 and TRBJ2-1; 7 nucleotides align to TRBD2. This CDR3 has 17 residues. Germline V gene data show CDR1 as SGHVS and CDR2 as FNYEAQ. V lost 1 base to trimming and J lost 3 bases; unmatched junction nucleotides: 9. The CDR3 nucleotides read TGTGCCAGCAGCTTAGGTTTCCAGCGGGGAAACTACAATGAGCAGTTCTTC. This translates into CASSLGFQRGNYNEQFF.

V and J are TRBV6-1 and TRBJ2-1, with TRBD2 identical over 8 bases. J gave up 6 bases and V 6 bases, and 7 bases lay outside the gene matches. This CDR3 is built from 14 residues. Germline CDR1 is MNHNS and CDR2 is SASEGT. CDR3 sequence reads: CASRAGTSVNEQFF. The CDR3 DNA reads as TGTGCCAGCAGGGCCGGGACTAGTGTCAATGAGCAGTTCTTC.

V and J are TRBV25-1 and TRBJ2-5, with D possibly matching TRBD2 (5 bases). Trimming removed 5 bases from V and 1 base from J, with 11 bases in between. Germline V gene sequence: CDR1 MGHDK, CDR2 SYGVNS. CDR3 length: 14 residues. The CDR3 loop is CASSLYEGQETQYF. CDR3 nucleotide sequence: TGTGCCAGCAGTCTGTATGAGGGCCAAGAGACCCAGTACTTC. Drawing the rest from reference TRBV25-1 and TRBJ2-5, the complete variable domain is EADIYQTPRYLVIGTGKKITLECSQTMGHDKMYWYQQDPGMELHLIHYSYGVNSTEKGDLSSESTVSRIRTEHFPLTLESARPSHTSQYLCASSLYEGQETQYFGPGTRLLVL.

The V call is TRBV29-1, the J call TRBJ2-5; TRBD1 matches at 11 bases. CDR3 length: 15 residues. Germline-derived CDR1 and CDR2 are SQVTM and ANQGSEA. V lost 4 bases to trimming and J lost 5 bases; unmatched junction nucleotides: 9. The CDR3 region has the DNA TGCAGCGTTGGATGGACAGGGGGCTCGGGGGAGACCCAGTACTTC. It specifies CSVGWTGGSGETQYF.

The genes are TRBV9 and TRBJ2-5, with 7 bases that match TRBD2. The J call may be in error: the DNA end matches TRBJ2-7 better. This CDR3 is 13 amino acids long. Germline V lookup: CDR1 SGDLS, CDR2 YYNGEE. CDR3 in amino acids: CASTGEGSYEQYF. In DNA, the CDR3 is TGTGCCAGCACCGGGGAGGGCTCTTACGAGCAGTACTTC.

This clonotype has just one count. The CDR3 nucleotides are TGTGCCAGCAGCCCCCTTCCAGCGGGAGGATATGAGCAGTACTTC. Amino acid sequence: CASSPLPAGGYEQYF. V usage is TRBV7-9 and J usage is TRBJ2-7; TRBD2 matches 9 bases. This CDR3 has 15 residues. Germline CDR1 SEHNR, CDR2 FQNEAQ (reference sequence). J gave up 7 bases and V 5 bases, and 12 bases lay outside the gene matches.

The chain is built from TRBV20-1 and TRBJ2-3; 7 positions match TRBD2. The CDR3 runs to 15 residues. Per the germline V gene, CDR1 is DFQATT and CDR2 is SNEGSKA (reference sequence). V lost 6 bases, J lost 1 base, and 10 bases stayed unmatched. CDR3 protein: CSARVYGGGTDTQYF. The DNA of the CDR3 is TGCAGTGCAAGGGTCTATGGGGGGGGCACAGATACGCAGTATTTT.

The V gene is TRBV10-1, the J gene TRBJ2-1; 10 bases are a match to TRBD2. This CDR3 contains 18 residues. J lost 3 bases, V lost 6 bases, and 14 bases had no gene match. Germline V gives CDR1 WNHNN, CDR2 SYGVQD (reference sequence). CDR3 sequence (DNA): TGCGCCAGCAGGGGTGAGCGGTCGGTAGCGGGGGGCTACAATGAGCAGTTCTTC. It specifies CASRGERSVAGGYNEQFF.

The sample holds a few counts of this clonotype. The V call is TRBV7-9, the J call TRBJ2-7; no firm D call. V gave up 1 base and J gave up 6 bases, with 7 bases separating them. Germline values: CDR1 SEHNR, CDR2 FQNEAQ (reference sequence). The CDR3 spans 12 residues. The CDR3 reads CASSLGVVEQYF. In DNA form, the CDR3 reads TGTGCCAGCAGCTTAGGAGTTGTCGAGCAGTACTTC.

This clonotype was counted at least ten times. The rearrangement links TRBV4-3 to TRBJ2-1; 10 positions match TRBD2. CDR1 and CDR2 (germline): LGHNA, YSLEER. Losses at the gene ends were 2 bases for V and 7 bases for J; bases not matched to a gene: 8. This CDR3 comprises 16 residues. The CDR3 loop reads CASSQSLAGEGNEQFF. CDR3 sequence (DNA): TGCGCCAGCAGCCAATCCCTAGCGGGAGAGGGGAATGAGCAGTTCTTC.

The chain links TRBV18 to TRBJ2-7; maybe TRBD2 (6 bases). The germline gives CDR1 KGHSH, CDR2 LQKENI. The length of the CDR3 is 15 residues. Trimming removed 5 bases at V and 0 bases at J, with 14 bases between. CDR3 loop: CASSFGTSSSYEQYF. In nucleotides, the CDR3 is TGTGCCAGCTCATTCGGGACTTCTAGCTCCTACGAGCAGTACTTC.

This clonotype was counted ten times or more. The rearrangement joins TRBV7-2 to TRBJ1-5; no clear D gene. This CDR3 comprises 12 residues. Germline CDR1 is SGHTA and CDR2 is FQGNSA. V was shortened by 5 bases and J by 4 bases, with 6 bases between the two germline ends. CDR3 in DNA: TGTGCCAGCAGCCTAATGAATCAGCCCCAGCATTTT. The encoded protein is CASSLMNQPQHF. The full variable domain, with the rest looked up from reference TRBV7-2 and TRBJ1-5, is GAGVSQSPSNKVTEKGKDVELRCDPISGHTALYWYRQSLGQGLEFLIYFQGNSAPDKSGLPSDRFSAERTGGSVSTLTIQRTQQEDSAVYLCASSLMNQPQHFGDGTRLSIL.